This TCR beta chain was recorded in a study of Ad26.COV2.S vaccination and SARS-CoV-2 variants. The repertoire was sequenced with immunoSEQ multiplex PCR; TCRdb's copy has only in-frame clones and lacks some. Of about 390,000 clones listed, about nine tenths are singletons. The CDR3 contains 12 residues. V was pared by 6 bases and J by 9 bases, with 4 bases of the junction left unmatched. Germline V gives CDR1 MNHEY, CDR2 SVGAGI. This clone was seen only a few times. The sample's treatment: roughly 18 received Ad26.COV2.S at low or high dose, single or two shots; about 5 received placebo; per-sample allocation not given. Each sample was drawn 63 days after the first injection (of vaccine or placebo). This adult donor, from Boston, was 18-55 years old.

This chain links TRBV6-5 with TRBJ2-7; 11 positions match TRBD1. The clonotype was recovered from a person aged 18-60 years who received the Ad26.COV2.S COVID-19 vaccine or a placebo. The sample in question was peripheral blood, obtained in a trial of Ad26.COV2.S vaccine versus placebo. The CDR3 reads CASRKGTGGQYF. The CDR3 nucleotides read TGTGCCAGCAGGAAAGGGACAGGGGGGCAGTACTTC.